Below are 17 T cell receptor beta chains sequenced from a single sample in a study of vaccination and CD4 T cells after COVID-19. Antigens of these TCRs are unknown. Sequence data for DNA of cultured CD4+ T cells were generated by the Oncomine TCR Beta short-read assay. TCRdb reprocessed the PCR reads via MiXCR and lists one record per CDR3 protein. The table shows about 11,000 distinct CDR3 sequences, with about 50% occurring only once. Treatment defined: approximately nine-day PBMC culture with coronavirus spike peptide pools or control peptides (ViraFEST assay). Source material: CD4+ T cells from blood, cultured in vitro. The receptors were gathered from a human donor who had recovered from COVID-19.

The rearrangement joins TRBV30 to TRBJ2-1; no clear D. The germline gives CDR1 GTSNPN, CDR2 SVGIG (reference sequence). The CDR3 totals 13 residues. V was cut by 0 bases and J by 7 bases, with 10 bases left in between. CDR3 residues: CAWSVGRRNEQFF. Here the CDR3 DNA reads TGTGCCTGGAGTGTGGGCCGCCGGAATGAGCAGTTCTTC. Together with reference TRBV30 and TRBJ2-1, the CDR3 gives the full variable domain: SQTIHQWPATLVQPVGSPLSLECTVEGTSNPNLYWYRQAAGRGLQLLFYSVGIGQISSEVPQNLSASRPQDRQFILSSKKLLLSDSGFYLCAWSVGRRNEQFFGPGTRLTVL.

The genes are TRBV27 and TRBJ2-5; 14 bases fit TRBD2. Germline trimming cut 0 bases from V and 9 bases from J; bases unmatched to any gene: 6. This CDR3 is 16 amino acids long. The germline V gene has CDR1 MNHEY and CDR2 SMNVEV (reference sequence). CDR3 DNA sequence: TGTGCCAGCAGTTTATCCGGGACTAGCGGGGGCCAGGCCCAGTACTTC. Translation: CASSLSGTSGGQAQYF.

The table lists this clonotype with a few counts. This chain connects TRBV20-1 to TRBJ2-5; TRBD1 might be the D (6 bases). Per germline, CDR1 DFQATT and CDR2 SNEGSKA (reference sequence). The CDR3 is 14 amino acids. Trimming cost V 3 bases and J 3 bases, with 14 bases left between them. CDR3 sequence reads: CSARFRTAKETQYF. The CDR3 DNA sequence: TGCAGTGCTAGGTTTCGGACAGCTAAAGAGACCCAGTACTTC.

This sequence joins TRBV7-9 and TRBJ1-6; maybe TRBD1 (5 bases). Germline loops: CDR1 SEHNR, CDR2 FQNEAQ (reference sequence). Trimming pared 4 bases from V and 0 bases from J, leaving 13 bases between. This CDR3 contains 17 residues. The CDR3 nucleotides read TGTGCCAGCAGCTCGGCGACAGAAAACTCCTATAATTCACCCCTCCACTTT. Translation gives CASSSATENSYNSPLHF.

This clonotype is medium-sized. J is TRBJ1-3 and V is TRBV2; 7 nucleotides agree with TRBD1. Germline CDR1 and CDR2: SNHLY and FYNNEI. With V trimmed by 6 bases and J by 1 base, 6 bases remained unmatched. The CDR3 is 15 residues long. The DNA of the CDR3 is TGTGCCAGCAGGACAGGGTCAGGGTCTGGAAACACCATATATTTT. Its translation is CASRTGSGSGNTIYF.

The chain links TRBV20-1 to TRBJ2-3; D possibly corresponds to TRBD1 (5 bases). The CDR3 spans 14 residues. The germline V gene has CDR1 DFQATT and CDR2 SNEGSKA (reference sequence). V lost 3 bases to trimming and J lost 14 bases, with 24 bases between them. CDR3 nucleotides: TGCAGTGCTAGGCCCTGGGGCAAAGGGGTGTATGGGTATTTT. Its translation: CSARPWGKGVYGYF.

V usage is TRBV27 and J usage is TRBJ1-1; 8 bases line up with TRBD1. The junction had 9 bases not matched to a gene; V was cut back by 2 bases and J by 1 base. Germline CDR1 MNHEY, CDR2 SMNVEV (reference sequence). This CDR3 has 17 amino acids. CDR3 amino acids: CASSLAGGSARNTEAFF. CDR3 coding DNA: TGTGCCAGCAGTTTAGCAGGGGGCTCTGCTCGGAACACTGAAGCTTTCTTT.

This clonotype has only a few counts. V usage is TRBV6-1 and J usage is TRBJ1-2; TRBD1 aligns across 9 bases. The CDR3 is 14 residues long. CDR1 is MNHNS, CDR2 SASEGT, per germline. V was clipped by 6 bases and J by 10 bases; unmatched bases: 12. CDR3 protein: CASRPGTGTPPYTF. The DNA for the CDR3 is TGTGCCAGCAGGCCCGGGACAGGGACCCCCCCCTACACCTTC.

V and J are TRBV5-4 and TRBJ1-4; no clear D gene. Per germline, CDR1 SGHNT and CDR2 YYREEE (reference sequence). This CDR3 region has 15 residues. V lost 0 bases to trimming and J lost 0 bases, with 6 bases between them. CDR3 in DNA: TGTGCCAGCAGCTTGGGGTCTACAACTAATGAAAAACTGTTTTTT. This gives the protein CASSLGSTTNEKLFF. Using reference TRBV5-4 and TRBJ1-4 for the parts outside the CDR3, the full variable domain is ETGVTQSPTHLIKTRGQQVTLRCSSQSGHNTVSWYQQALGQGPQFIFQYYREEENGRGNFPPRFSGLQFPNYSSELNVNALELDDSALYLCASSLGSTTNEKLFFGSGTQLSVL.

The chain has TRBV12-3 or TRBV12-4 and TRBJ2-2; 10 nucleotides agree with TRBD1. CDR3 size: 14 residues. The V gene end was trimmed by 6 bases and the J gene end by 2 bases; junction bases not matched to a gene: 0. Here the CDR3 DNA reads TGTGCCAGCAGGACAGGGGGCAACACCGGGGAGCTGTTTTTT. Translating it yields CASRTGGNTGELFF.

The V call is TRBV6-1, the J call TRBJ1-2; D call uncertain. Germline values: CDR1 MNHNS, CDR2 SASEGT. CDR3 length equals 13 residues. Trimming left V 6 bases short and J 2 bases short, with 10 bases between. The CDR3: CASSPGKNYGYTF. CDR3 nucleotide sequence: TGTGCCAGCAGCCCGGGGAAAAACTATGGCTACACCTTC.

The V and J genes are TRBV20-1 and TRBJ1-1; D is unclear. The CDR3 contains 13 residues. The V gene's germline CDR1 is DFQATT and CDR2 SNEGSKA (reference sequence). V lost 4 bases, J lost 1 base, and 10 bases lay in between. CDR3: CSATGPENTEAFF. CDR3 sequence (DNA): TGCAGTGCTACAGGTCCCGAGAACACTGAAGCTTTCTTT.

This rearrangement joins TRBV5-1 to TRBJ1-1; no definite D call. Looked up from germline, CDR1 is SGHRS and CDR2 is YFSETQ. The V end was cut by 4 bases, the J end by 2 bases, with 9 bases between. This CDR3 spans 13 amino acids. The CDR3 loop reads CASSVDTNTEAFF. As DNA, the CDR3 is TGCGCCAGCAGCGTCGACACTAACACTGAAGCTTTCTTT.

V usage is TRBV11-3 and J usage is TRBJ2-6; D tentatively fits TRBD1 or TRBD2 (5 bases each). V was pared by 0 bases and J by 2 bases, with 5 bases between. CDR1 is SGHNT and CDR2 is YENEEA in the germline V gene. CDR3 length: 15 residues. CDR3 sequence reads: CASSLEGAGANVLTF. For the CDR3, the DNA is TGTGCCAGCAGCTTAGAGGGGGCTGGGGCCAACGTCCTGACTTTC.

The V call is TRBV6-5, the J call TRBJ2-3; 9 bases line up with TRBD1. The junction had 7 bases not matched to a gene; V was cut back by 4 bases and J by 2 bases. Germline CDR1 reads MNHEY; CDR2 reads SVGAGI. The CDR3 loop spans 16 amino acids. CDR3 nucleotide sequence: TGTGCCAGCAGTTTGGTAGGGACAGGGTTCACAGATACGCAGTATTTT. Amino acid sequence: CASSLVGTGFTDTQYF.

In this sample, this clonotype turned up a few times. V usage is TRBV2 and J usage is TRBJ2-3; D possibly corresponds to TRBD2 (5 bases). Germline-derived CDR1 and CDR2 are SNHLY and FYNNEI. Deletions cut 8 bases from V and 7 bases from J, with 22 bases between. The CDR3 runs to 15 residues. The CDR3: CASRNPSSPFYTQYF. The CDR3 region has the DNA TGTGCCAGCCGGAACCCTAGCTCTCCCTTTTATACGCAGTATTTT.

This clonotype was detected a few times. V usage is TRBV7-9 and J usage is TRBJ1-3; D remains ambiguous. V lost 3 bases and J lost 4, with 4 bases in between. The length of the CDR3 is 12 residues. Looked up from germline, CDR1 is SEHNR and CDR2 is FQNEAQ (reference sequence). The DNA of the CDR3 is TGTGCCAGCAGCTTGGGGGGAAACACCATATATTTT. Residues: CASSLGGNTIYF.